The source of this T cell receptor (beta chain) is a study of blood T cell repertoires in COVID-19. V was pared by 3 bases and J by 10 bases, with 12 bases between. CDR3 size: 12 residues. Per the study methods: Estimated nucleated cell counts came from reference gene primer amplification. Profiled with immunoSEQ multiplex PCR; TCRdb holds only in-frame clones, not every one. That table furnishes V, J and clone size, whereas the DNA furnished D and trimming. The table shows about 220,000 clones, with about nine tenths occurring only once. Enrolled through a virtual design, the participants were between roughly 18 and 95 years of age and came from 24 US areas.

The chain carries TRBV12-3 or TRBV12-4 and TRBJ1-1; tentatively, D is TRBD1 (6 bases). The sequence was obtained from a woman in her thirties who had recovered from COVID-19. Sample: PBMCs or T cells enriched from blood (not recorded which). The chain's CDR3 is CASSLAGGRAFF. The CDR3 DNA follows: TGTGCCAGCAGTTTGGCGGGGGGCAGAGCTTTCTTT.